Following are 29 T cell receptor beta chains from one sample sequenced in a study of CD8+ T cells in alopecia areata. Reverse transcription of extracted RNA yielded cDNA, which provided the sequencing template. Here immunoSEQ multiplex PCR was the method, and the copy in TCRdb shows in-frame clones only, minus some. Here the sample spans about 69,000 clones, approximately 58% being singletons. This specimen was CD8+ T cells sorted from blood, taken at week 0. These receptors were collected from a human donor with alopecia areata.

The J gene is TRBJ1-5, the V gene TRBV13; possibly TRBD1 for D (6 bases). The CDR3 is made up of 14 amino acids. V gave up 4 bases and J gave up 4 bases, with 11 bases separating them. CDR1 and CDR2 from the germline V gene are PRHDT and FYEKMQ (reference sequence). CDR3 residues: CASSSGQSNQPQHF. CDR3 sequence (DNA): TGTGCCAGCAGCTCTGGACAGTCAAATCAGCCCCAGCATTTT.

The CDR3 sequence is CASSVYSSEITQYF. Here the CDR3 DNA reads TGTGCCAGCAGCGTATATAGTTCCGAGATAACGCAGTATTTT. V and J are TRBV9 and TRBJ2-3; D remains unclear. Trimming left V 1 base short and J 9 bases short, with 15 bases between. Per germline, CDR1 SGDLS and CDR2 YYNGEE. This CDR3 is 14 amino acids long.

The V call is TRBV9, the J call TRBJ2-3; 8 nucleotides agree with TRBD2. After removal of 2 bases from V and 5 bases from J, the junction contained 4 bases not matched to a gene. The CDR3 has 14 amino acids. Germline values: CDR1 SGDLS, CDR2 YYNGEE. The CDR3 bases are TGTGCCAGCAGCGTCGGACGGGGGGGAGATACGCAGTATTTT. Protein product: CASSVGRGGDTQYF.

V is TRBV7-6 and J is TRBJ2-5; D uncertain. There are 11 residues in the CDR3. V lost 5 bases and J lost 4, with 5 bases in between. Germline lookup yields CDR1 SGHVS and CDR2 FNYEAQ. CDR3 sequence (DNA): TGTGCCAGCAGCGACGGAGAGACCCAGTACTTC. Translated, it gives CASSDGETQYF.

This chain uses TRBV7-9 with TRBJ1-1; D is uncertain. This CDR3 has 16 amino acids. Germline V gene lookup returns CDR1 SEHNR and CDR2 FQNEAQ (reference sequence). Trimming left V 3 bases short and J 7 bases short, with 21 bases between. The CDR3 loop is CASSFPQADGFIEAFF. The CDR3 coding sequence is TGTGCCAGCAGCTTCCCCCAGGCAGACGGGTTTATTGAAGCTTTCTTT.

V gene TRBV25-1 combines with J gene TRBJ2-7; TRBD1 is a possible D gene (6 bases). V lost 4 bases to trimming and J lost 1 base, with 14 bases between them. Per the germline V gene, CDR1 is MGHDK and CDR2 is SYGVNS. The length of the CDR3 is 15 residues. The CDR3 nucleotides read TGTGCCAGCAGTGGGTCCTGGGACACTTCCTACGAGCAGTACTTC. Translating it yields CASSGSWDTSYEQYF.

V usage is TRBV4-3 and J usage is TRBJ2-7; D is unresolved. CDR1 and CDR2 (germline): LGHNA, YSLEER. V lost 0 bases, J lost 0 bases, and 9 bases lay in between. The CDR3 extends over 15 amino acids. The CDR3 region has the DNA TGCGCCAGCAGCCAAGATCGAAAGACCTCCTACGAGCAGTACTTC. Translating it yields CASSQDRKTSYEQYF.

CDR3 DNA: TGTGCCAGCGAAGGCTGGGGAACTAGCACAGATACGCAGTATTTT. It yields the protein CASEGWGTSTDTQYF. This chain uses TRBV28 with TRBJ2-3; D ambiguous. The CDR3 loop spans 15 amino acids. Germline lookup yields CDR1 MDHEN and CDR2 SYDVKM. The ends were cut back, 8 bases at V and 0 bases at J, with 15 bases in the middle.

This clone came up a few times. The chain joins TRBV27 to TRBJ2-3; D is undetermined. Germline loops: CDR1 MNHEY, CDR2 SMNVEV (reference sequence). V was clipped by 5 bases and J by 4 bases, with 13 bases between them. This CDR3 contains 14 residues. The CDR3 region is CASSLQNFPDTQYF. The CDR3 bases are TGTGCCAGCAGTCTACAGAATTTTCCAGATACGCAGTATTTT.

This clone has only a few counts. A far bigger clonotype differs at one base, so this is likely a read error. The V gene is TRBV19, the J gene TRBJ2-1; tentative D call: TRBD2 (6 bases). Germline loops: CDR1 LNHDA, CDR2 SQIVND (reference sequence). The length of the CDR3 is 15 residues. The DNA of the CDR3 is TGTGTCAGTAGTATAAAGGGAGGCCTCTACAATGAGCAGTTCTTC. Translating it yields CVSSIKGGLYNEQFF.

This clone occurred a few times. The rearrangement uses TRBV29-1 and TRBJ1-1, with TRBD1 identical over 7 bases. The CDR3 runs 12 residues. Per germline, CDR1 SQVTM and CDR2 ANQGSEA. The trim removed 6 bases at V and 7 bases at J, leaving 8 bases unmatched. DNA for the CDR3: TGCAGCGTCATAGACAGGGCGTTTGAAGCTTTCTTT. Translation: CSVIDRAFEAFF.

The chain has TRBV6-5 and TRBJ2-7; the D gene is possibly TRBD2 (6 bases). V was clipped by 1 base and J by 3 bases, with 10 bases between them. Germline assignment: CDR1 MNHEY and CDR2 SVGAGI. The CDR3 runs 14 residues. CDR3 nucleotide sequence: TGTGCCAGCAGTTACTTGGGACTGGGCTACGAGCAGTACTTC. Its translation: CASSYLGLGYEQYF.

The V call is TRBV27, the J call TRBJ2-7, with 10 bases aligning to TRBD1. Germline trimming cut 5 bases from V and 5 bases from J; bases unmatched to any gene: 6. The germline CDR1 and CDR2 sequences are MNHEY and SMNVEV (reference sequence). CDR3 length equals 14 residues. DNA of the CDR3: TGTGCCAGCAGTCCGATGACAGGGGGCCACGAGCAGTACTTC. Translated: CASSPMTGGHEQYF.

This clone was counted a few times. The chain couples TRBV7-9 to TRBJ2-2, with D tentatively TRBD1 (5 bases). Germline loops: CDR1 SEHNR, CDR2 FQNEAQ (reference sequence). This CDR3 is 14 amino acids long. V lost 3 bases and J lost 6, with 11 bases in between. The DNA for the CDR3 is TGTGCCAGCAGCTTCTTCAGGGTGGCCGGGGAGCTGTTTTTT. Encoded protein: CASSFFRVAGELFF.

In its sample, this clone was seen a few times. This chain uses TRBV6-5 with TRBJ2-5, with 12 positions matching TRBD2. V shed 5 bases and J 3 bases; nucleotides not matched to a gene: 4. The CDR3 loop spans 15 amino acids. The V gene's germline CDR1 is MNHEY and CDR2 SVGAGI. The CDR3 DNA reads as TGTGCCAGCAGTCCCGGACTAGCGGGAAAAGAGACCCAGTACTTC. This sequence encodes CASSPGLAGKETQYF.

The rearrangement links TRBV7-9 to TRBJ2-7; 10 nucleotides align to TRBD2. Germline trimming cut 2 bases from V and 3 bases from J; bases unmatched to any gene: 10. CDR3 length: 17 residues. The germline CDR1 and CDR2 sequences are SEHNR and FQNEAQ (reference sequence). The CDR3 loop reads CASSLPSGSLEGYEQYF. The CDR3 DNA is TGTGCCAGCAGCTTACCTAGCGGGAGTCTGGAGGGCTACGAGCAGTACTTC.

The J gene is TRBJ2-3, the V gene TRBV7-9, with TRBD1 identical over 12 bases. Trimming removed 6 bases from V and 6 bases from J; junction bases left unmatched: 7. Per germline, CDR1 SEHNR and CDR2 FQNEAQ (reference sequence). This CDR3 spans 15 amino acids. The CDR3 protein is CASRPPGQGADTQYF. In DNA, the CDR3 is TGTGCCAGCAGACCACCGGGACAGGGGGCCGATACGCAGTATTTT.

The chain is built from TRBV7-3 and TRBJ1-1; D is ambiguous. Germline loops: CDR1 SGHTA, CDR2 FQGTGA. Trimming cost V 2 bases and J 4 bases, with 8 bases left between them. CDR3 size: 13 residues. The CDR3 reads CASSLYSGTEAFF. CDR3 coding DNA: TGTGCCAGCAGCTTATATTCCGGCACTGAAGCTTTCTTT.

The chain employs TRBV7-6 and TRBJ2-7; perhaps TRBD1 as D (5 bases). CDR1 SGHVS and CDR2 FNYEAQ come from the germline V gene. The CDR3 spans 16 residues. V lost 2 bases and J 0 bases, leaving 14 bases between the germline ends. CDR3 DNA sequence: TGTGCCAGCAGCTTACGAGAAGGGGTGATCTCCTACGAGCAGTACTTC. Translated: CASSLREGVISYEQYF.

The chain combines TRBV2 with TRBJ1-2, with D tentatively TRBD1 (6 bases). Germline CDR1 SNHLY, CDR2 FYNNEI. V gave up 10 bases and J gave up 3 bases, with 18 bases separating them. The CDR3 runs 14 residues. CDR3 sequence: CANTVRGADYGYTF. The CDR3 DNA follows: TGTGCCAACACCGTCAGGGGCGCAGACTATGGCTACACCTTC.

This clone has at least ten counts. The CDR3: CASSNRGPLEKLFF. In DNA, the CDR3 is TGTGCCAGCAGCAACAGGGGGCCACTTGAAAAACTGTTTTTT. V and J are TRBV7-6 and TRBJ1-4; 9 bases are a match to TRBD1. CDR1 SGHVS and CDR2 FNYEAQ come from the germline V gene. The J segment lost 7 bases and the V segment lost 5 bases, leaving 5 bases of the junction unmatched. The length of the CDR3 is 14 residues.

The chain carries TRBV5-1 and TRBJ2-1, with a tentative D call TRBD2 (6 bases). Germline lookup yields CDR1 SGHRS and CDR2 YFSETQ. The length of the CDR3 is 15 residues. Trimming removed 5 bases at V and 3 bases at J, with 15 bases between. The CDR3 nucleotides read TGCGCCAGCAGTATGGACTATTCCTTCTACAATGAGCAGTTCTTC. Amino acid sequence: CASSMDYSFYNEQFF.

The chain couples TRBV29-1 to TRBJ1-1, with unresolved D. Germline V gene lookup returns CDR1 SQVTM and CDR2 ANQGSEA. The CDR3 sequence is 12 residues long. V lost 4 bases and J lost 3, with 9 bases in between. In DNA form, the CDR3 reads TGCAGCGTTGCCCCTGGGGACACTGAAGCTTTCTTT. Translating it yields CSVAPGDTEAFF.

Worth noting for this clone: Additional DNA sequences in this sample encode the identical CDR3. The gene calls are TRBV29-1 and TRBJ1-1; possible D gene TRBD1, 5 bases. The germline V gene encodes CDR1 SQVTM and CDR2 ANQGSEA. The CDR3 spans 10 residues. Trimming cost V 1 base and J 8 bases, with 5 bases left between them. Here the CDR3 DNA reads TGCAGCGTTGAAGGGACAGAAGCTTTCTTT. Its protein is CSVEGTEAFF.

The chain is built from TRBV29-1 and TRBJ1-1; D gene unclear. The CDR3 contains 10 residues. Germline loops: CDR1 SQVTM, CDR2 ANQGSEA. The V end lost 4 bases, the J end lost 7 bases, and 7 bases lay between the germline ends. CDR3 region: CSVVDYEAFF. The CDR3 DNA follows: TGCAGCGTTGTGGACTATGAAGCTTTCTTT.

The chain employs TRBV7-9 and TRBJ1-1, with TRBD1 matching over 8 bases. Germline V lookup: CDR1 SEHNR, CDR2 FQNEAQ (reference sequence). J was trimmed by 4 bases and V by 4 bases; bases with no gene match: 8. CDR3 length: 15 amino acids. CDR3 sequence: CASSSFRGRVTEAFF. The CDR3, as DNA: TGTGCCAGCAGCTCCTTCAGGGGGCGCGTCACTGAAGCTTTCTTT.

The table lists this clone with a few counts. The rearrangement uses TRBV5-1 and TRBJ2-3; either TRBD1 or TRBD2 may supply D (5 bases each). CDR1 SGHRS and CDR2 YFSETQ come from the germline V gene. V was cut by 0 bases and J by 1 base, with 9 bases left in between. This CDR3 has 15 amino acids. CDR3 nucleotide sequence: TGCGCCAGCAGCTTGGAGGGGCGGGGCACAGATACGCAGTATTTT. It codes for CASSLEGRGTDTQYF.

This chain links TRBV5-6 with TRBJ1-2; 7 bases agree with TRBD1. The CDR3 spans 15 residues. Germline V lookup: CDR1 SGHDT, CDR2 YYEEEE. With 4 bases clipped from V and 1 base from J, the junction kept 7 bases outside the gene matches. The CDR3: CASSPQTGINYGYTF. CDR3 bases: TGTGCCAGCAGCCCGCAGACAGGGATTAACTATGGCTACACCTTC.

The gene calls are TRBV4-3 and TRBJ2-2, with D perhaps given as TRBD1 or TRBD2 (5 bases each). Germline CDR1 and CDR2: LGHNA and YSLEER. V shed 1 base and J shed 5 bases, with 14 bases lying between them. The length of the CDR3 is 16 residues. The CDR3 loop is CASSQGRDRKTGELFF. The CDR3 coding sequence is TGCGCCAGCAGCCAAGGCCGGGACCGAAAGACCGGGGAGCTGTTTTTT.